This TCR beta chain was sequenced for a study of CD8 T cells in ankylosing spondylitis. Findings and limits, study-wide: Researchers report that disease-linked clones proved CD8+ and relatively rare in peripheral blood. Characteristic, it appeared, of ankylosing spondylitis blood was a TCR beta motif of roughly 8 highly homologous variants. Earlier work had already found some motif variants in reactive arthritis synovial fluid and blood. Reported data indicate significant enrichment of disease-linked clones within matched ankylosing spondylitis synovial fluid.

The TCR beta libraries were generated through quantitative 5'-RACE incorporating molecular barcodes. TCRdb analysed the 5' RACE reads with MiXCR anew, one entry per CDR3 protein. The data contain 450,000 or so distinct CDR3 sequences, roughly 26% of them singletons. In regard to this clonotype: The antigen remains unidentified.

The germline gives CDR1 LGHDT, CDR2 YNNKEL (reference sequence). CDR3 length: 17 amino acids. With 4 bases clipped from V and 3 bases from J, the junction kept 8 bases outside the gene matches. Input material: blood, either unsorted or a sorted T cell fraction (not recorded which). V usage is TRBV3-1 and J usage is TRBJ2-1; 11 bases map to TRBD2. The sequence was collected from a male donor with ankylosing spondylitis. CDR3 in amino acids: CASSPETSGTFYNEQFF. CDR3 nucleotide sequence: TGTGCCAGCAGCCCGGAGACTAGCGGGACGTTCTACAATGAGCAGTTCTTC.